The source of this T cell receptor beta chain is a study of shared clonotypes between healthy human individuals. Study-level results: All-four-donor shared clonotypes had higher generation probabilities than non-shared clonotypes did. Since donors were few, the genetic and exposure-history diversity represented was limited.

The germline V and J ends were trimmed by 0 bases and 4 bases, with 2 bases remaining between them. The CDR3 loop spans 11 amino acids. Germline loops: CDR1 SGHNT, CDR2 YYREEE (reference sequence). The table lists this clone with a count of one. Its antigen is undetermined. Other DNA variants within this sample encode the same CDR3. This table comes from immunoSEQ multiplex PCR, and its TCRdb copy is limited to in-frame clones, with some not included. Found here are 1.4 million to 1.5 million clones, around 97% of them singletons; the top ten hold roughly 1.1%. The sequenced sample was naive CD4+ T cells sorted from blood. The sample's subset: CD45RA+ positively selected. V and J are TRBV5-4 and TRBJ2-7; D not resolved. This TCR was recovered from a man younger than 40 in good health. CDR3 loop: CASSLAYEQYF. Written as DNA, the CDR3 is TGTGCCAGCAGCTTGGCTTACGAGCAGTACTTC. The full variable domain, rest sourced from reference TRBV5-4 and TRBJ2-7, is ETGVTQSPTHLIKTRGQQVTLRCSSQSGHNTVSWYQQALGQGPQFIFQYYREEENGRGNFPPRFSGLQFPNYSSELNVNALELDDSALYLCASSLAYEQYFGPGTRLTVT.